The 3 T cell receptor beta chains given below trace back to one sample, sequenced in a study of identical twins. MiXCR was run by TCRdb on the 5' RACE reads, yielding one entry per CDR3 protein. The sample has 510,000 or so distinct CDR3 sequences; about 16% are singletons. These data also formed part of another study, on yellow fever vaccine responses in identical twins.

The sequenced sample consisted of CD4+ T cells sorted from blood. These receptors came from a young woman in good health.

For the CDR3, the DNA is TGCAGTGCTGGGACTAGCGGGAGTCCCTACGAGCAGTACTTC. Its translation is CSAGTSGSPYEQYF. This chain connects TRBV20-1 to TRBJ2-7; TRBD2 agrees at 14 bases. V lost 5 bases and J lost 2; bases outside the gene matches: 2. The germline CDR1 and CDR2 sequences are DFQATT and SNEGSKA (reference sequence). This CDR3 has 14 residues.

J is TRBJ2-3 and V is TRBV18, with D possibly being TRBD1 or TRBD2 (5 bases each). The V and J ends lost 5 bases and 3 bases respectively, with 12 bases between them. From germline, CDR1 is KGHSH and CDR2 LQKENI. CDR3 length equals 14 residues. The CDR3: CASSEGPRTDTQYF. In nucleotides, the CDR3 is TGTGCCAGCTCAGAGGGACCTCGGACAGATACGCAGTATTTT.

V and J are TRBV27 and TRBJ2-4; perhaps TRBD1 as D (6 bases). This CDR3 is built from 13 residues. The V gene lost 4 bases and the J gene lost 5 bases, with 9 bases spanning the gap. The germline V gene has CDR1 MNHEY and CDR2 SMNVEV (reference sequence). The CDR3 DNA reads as TGTGCCAGCAGTTCCAGGGGCGAAAACATTCAGTACTTC. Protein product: CASSSRGENIQYF.